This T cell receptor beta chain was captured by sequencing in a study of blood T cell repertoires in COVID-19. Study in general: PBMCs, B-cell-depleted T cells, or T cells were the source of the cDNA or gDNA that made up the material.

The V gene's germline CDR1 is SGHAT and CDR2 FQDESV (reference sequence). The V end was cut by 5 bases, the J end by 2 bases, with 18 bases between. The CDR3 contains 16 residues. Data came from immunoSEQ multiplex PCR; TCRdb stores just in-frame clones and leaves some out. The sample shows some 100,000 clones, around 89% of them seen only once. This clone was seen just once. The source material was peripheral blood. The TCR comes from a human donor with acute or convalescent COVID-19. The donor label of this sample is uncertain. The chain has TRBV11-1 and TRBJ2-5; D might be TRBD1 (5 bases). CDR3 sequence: CASSPGWTSRQETQYF. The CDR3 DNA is TGTGCCAGCAGCCCCGGTTGGACAAGTAGACAAGAGACCCAGTACTTC.